A single T cell receptor beta chain is shown here with its context. All participating donors were Caucasian adults from Nashville, Tennessee. A CD45RA-negative memory subset and a CD45RA+ naive subset were separated from the CD4+ cells. This entry is derived from a study of shared clonotypes between healthy human individuals. Deep-level running was used for the assay. Some clones are missing from TCRdb's copy, which holds only in-frame ones; the method was immunoSEQ multiplex PCR. The data hold approximately 2.5 million clones, with more than 90% observed a single time. Trimming removed 7 bases from V and 1 base from J, with 10 bases in between. The CDR3 sequence is 14 residues long. Germline V gene data show CDR1 as MNHEY and CDR2 as SVGAGI.

This receptor was identified in a man younger than 35 in good health. V gene TRBV6-5 combines with J gene TRBJ2-2; D is ambiguous. The sequencing input was naive CD4+ T cells sorted from blood. Sample subset: CD45RA+ positively selected. The chain's CDR3 is CASTWTGNTGELFF. The CDR3 nucleotides are TGTGCCAGCACCTGGACGGGGAACACCGGGGAGCTGTTTTTT.